This T cell receptor (beta chain) was sequenced for a study of blood T cell repertoires in COVID-19. The CDR3 is 13 amino acids. CDR1 and CDR2 (germline): WSHSY, SAAADI. V dropped 6 bases and J dropped 2 bases, with 11 bases sitting between them. Clones were read by immunoSEQ multiplex PCR, and TCRdb kept only the in-frame ones, dropping some. The data hold about 170,000 clones, with 85% to 90% observed a single time. This receptor was identified in a woman in her sixties or seventies with COVID-19, enrolled during active disease. This chain connects TRBV10-2 to TRBJ2-7, with D possibly TRBD1 on 5 matching bases. Material for sequencing was peripheral blood. In DNA form, the CDR3 reads TGCGCCAGCAGACCGACAGCTGCCTACGAGCAGTACTTC. Protein product: CASRPTAAYEQYF.